This T cell receptor beta chain was observed in a study of cytomegalovirus exposure and HLA in healthy donors. As regards this clone: Its antigen is unknown.

General study findings and limits: Excluded: some indistinguishable V segments such as TRBV6-2 and TRBV6-3. TCR beta chains associated with HLA were, in a later analysis, more clonally expanded than equally common others.

The CDR3 is 13 amino acids. Germline V gene lookup returns CDR1 SEHNR and CDR2 FQNEAQ (reference sequence). The ends lost 3 bases at V and 3 bases at J; junction bases unmatched: 2. Both 60 Vbeta primers and 13 Jbeta primers went into the PCR. Method: immunoSEQ multiplex PCR; TCRdb's copy keeps in-frame clones and lacks some. The repertoire holds 110,000 to 150,000 clones, with around 70% as singletons. This TCR was sampled from a man aged 40-49 years in good health and CMV-seronegative. The chain combines TRBV7-9 with TRBJ2-7; 7 nucleotides line up with TRBD1. Sequencing was done on a sample of PBMCs. The DNA of the CDR3 is TGTGCCAGCAGCTTGCCAGGGGGCTACGAGCAGTACTTC. Translation gives CASSLPGGYEQYF.